The 32 T cell receptor beta chains below all came from one sample that was sequenced in a study of blood T cell repertoires in COVID-19. Clones were sequenced by immunoSEQ multiplex PCR, and TCRdb holds only the in-frame ones, with some missing. Of 380,000 or so clones listed, 85% to 90% are singletons. Sequencing was done on a sample of PBMCs or T cells enriched from blood (not recorded which). The receptors were sampled from a woman aged 30 to 39 with acute COVID-19.

The gene calls are TRBV30 and TRBJ2-6; the D gene is possibly TRBD2 (5 bases). V gave up 2 bases and J gave up 0 bases, with 14 bases separating them. In germline, CDR1 is GTSNPN, CDR2 SVGIG (reference sequence). There are 17 residues in the CDR3. CDR3 amino acids: CAWSKGARPSGANVLTF. The CDR3 DNA reads as TGTGCCTGGAGTAAGGGAGCGCGCCCCTCTGGGGCCAACGTCCTGACTTTC.

The chain joins TRBV11-2 to TRBJ2-3, with 9 bases fitting TRBD2. CDR3 length: 18 residues. Germline lookup yields CDR1 SGHAT and CDR2 FQNNGV. With 3 bases clipped from V and 0 bases from J, the junction kept 10 bases outside the gene matches. In nucleotides, the CDR3 is TGTGCCAGCAGCTTTCGGGCTAGCGGGGTAACTAGCACAGATACGCAGTATTTT. Its translation: CASSFRASGVTSTDTQYF. Supplemented by reference TRBV11-2 and TRBJ2-3, the full variable domain reads EAGVAQSPRYKIIEKRQSVAFWCNPISGHATLYWYQQILGQGPKLLIQFQNNGVVDDSQLPKDRFSAERLKGVDSTLKIQPAKLEDSAVYLCASSFRASGVTSTDTQYFGPGTRLTVL.

This clone came up once. This chain uses TRBV7-9 with TRBJ2-5; 7 bases line up with TRBD1. V trimming: 3 bases; J trimming: 3 bases; junction bases outside the gene matches: 7. The CDR3 extends over 15 amino acids. Looked up from germline, CDR1 is SEHNR and CDR2 is FQNEAQ (reference sequence). Here the CDR3 DNA reads TGTGCCAGCAGCTTCATGCTGGGGACAGAAGAGACCCAGTACTTC. It encodes CASSFMLGTEETQYF.

The chain carries TRBV6-5 and TRBJ1-2, with D unclear. The CDR3 is 15 amino acids. Germline CDR1 MNHEY, CDR2 SVGAGI. V was shortened by 8 bases and J by 8 bases, with 24 bases between the two germline ends. The CDR3 DNA reads TGTGCCAGCGAACCCCCGAGAGGGATATCAAAGGGCTACACCTTC. Its protein product is CASEPPRGISKGYTF.

The chain recombines TRBV9 with TRBJ2-1; 11 nucleotides line up with TRBD2. Per germline, CDR1 SGDLS and CDR2 YYNGEE. This CDR3 comprises 15 residues. J lost 5 bases, V lost 4 bases, and 5 bases had no gene match. The CDR3 region has the DNA TGTGCCAGCAGCTTGCTAGCGGGGGGCGACAATGAGCAGTTCTTC. It encodes CASSLLAGGDNEQFF.

Concerning this clone: In the same sample, other DNA sequences code for this CDR3. This chain uses TRBV10-3 with TRBJ2-7; 9 bases are shared with TRBD1. In germline, CDR1 is ENHRY, CDR2 SYGVKD. V lost 3 bases, J lost 1 base, and 4 bases stayed unmatched. This CDR3 contains 15 residues. The CDR3 region is CAISDPGQGSYEQYF. Here the CDR3 DNA reads TGTGCCATCAGTGACCCGGGACAGGGTTCCTACGAGCAGTACTTC.

The V and J genes are TRBV29-1 and TRBJ2-3, with a tentative D call TRBD1 (6 bases). Deletions cut 2 bases from V and 2 bases from J, with 14 bases between. CDR3 length equals 15 residues. CDR1 and CDR2 (germline): SQVTM, ANQGSEA. The CDR3 region has the DNA TGCAGCGTTGAAAGGGGCAGGGGAACCACAGATACGCAGTATTTT. Translating gives CSVERGRGTTDTQYF.

The chain joins TRBV5-1 to TRBJ2-2; D is possibly TRBD2 (6 bases). Between the trimmed V and J ends, which lost 0 bases and 7 bases, there was a span of 10 bases. In germline, CDR1 is SGHRS, CDR2 YFSETQ. The CDR3 has 14 amino acids. Here the CDR3 DNA reads TGCGCCAGCAGCTTGGCCCGGGGGTTCGGGGAGCTGTTTTTT. Translated, it gives CASSLARGFGELFF.

The chain has TRBV7-2 and TRBJ1-4; 7 bases match TRBD1. Trimming removed 5 bases from V and 5 bases from J; junction bases left unmatched: 5. From germline, CDR1 is SGHTA and CDR2 FQGNSA. The CDR3 contains 14 residues. CDR3 residues: CASSMGQPNEKLFF. CDR3 sequence (DNA): TGTGCCAGCAGCATGGGACAGCCGAATGAAAAACTGTTTTTT.

The rearrangement joins TRBV5-1 to TRBJ2-3; no reliable D call. V was clipped by 4 bases and J by 4 bases, with 13 bases between them. Germline V gene lookup returns CDR1 SGHRS and CDR2 YFSETQ. There are 14 residues in the CDR3. CDR3 amino acids: CASSPLVVADTQYF. In DNA form, the CDR3 reads TGCGCCAGCAGCCCCTTAGTAGTAGCAGATACGCAGTATTTT.

This sequence joins TRBV7-2 and TRBJ2-1, with TRBD1 as a possible D gene (5 bases). V lost 6 bases to trimming and J lost 4 bases, with 13 bases between them. Per the germline V gene, CDR1 is SGHTA and CDR2 is FQGNSA. The CDR3 spans 14 residues. DNA for the CDR3: TGTGCCAGCAGTCAGGGCAGTGGGTACAATGAGCAGTTCTTC. Amino acid sequence: CASSQGSGYNEQFF.

The gene calls are TRBV6-5 and TRBJ1-5; D not certain. The CDR3 extends over 15 amino acids. Trimming left V 2 bases short and J 3 bases short, with 11 bases between. CDR1 is MNHEY, CDR2 SVGAGI, per germline. CDR3 residues: CASSYKAFSNQPQHF. CDR3 coding DNA: TGTGCCAGCAGTTACAAAGCATTCTCCAATCAGCCCCAGCATTTT.

The V call is TRBV6-6, the J call TRBJ1-4; D perhaps matches TRBD1 (6 bases). The CDR3 consists of 12 residues. Looked up from germline, CDR1 is MNHNY and CDR2 is SVGAGI (reference sequence). Trimming removed 6 bases at V and 8 bases at J, with 10 bases between. Written as DNA, the CDR3 is TGTGCCAGCAGCCTGGACAGAGAAAAACTGTTTTTT. Translation: CASSLDREKLFF.

V is TRBV6-5 and J is TRBJ2-2, with a possible D match to TRBD2 (5 bases). The CDR3 consists of 13 residues. V lost 6 bases and J lost 6, with 11 bases in between. Looked up from germline, CDR1 is MNHEY and CDR2 is SVGAGI. The CDR3: CASSGDSPGELFF. The CDR3, as DNA: TGTGCCAGCAGCGGGGATTCGCCCGGGGAGCTGTTTTTT.

A note on this clone: The same CDR3 also results from other DNA sequences found in this sample. The chain joins TRBV4-3 to TRBJ2-3, with D hard to call. V lost 0 bases, J lost 6 bases, and 7 bases lay in between. The CDR3 length is 13 residues. Germline CDR1 is LGHNA and CDR2 is YSLEER. The CDR3 region has the DNA TGCGCCAGCAGCCAAGATCTAGAGGATACGCAGTATTTT. This encodes CASSQDLEDTQYF.

The rearrangement uses TRBV11-3 and TRBJ2-1; TRBD2 matches at 7 bases. Germline lookup yields CDR1 SGHNT and CDR2 YENEEA. This CDR3 is 13 amino acids long. V lost 5 bases to trimming and J lost 2 bases; unmatched junction nucleotides: 0. The CDR3 sequence is CASSGGAYNEQFF. For the CDR3, the DNA is TGTGCCAGCAGCGGGGGGGCCTACAATGAGCAGTTCTTC.

This chain connects TRBV30 to TRBJ2-5, with TRBD1 as a possible D gene (6 bases). Trimming shortened V by 5 bases and J by 4 bases, and 14 bases separated the two germline ends. From germline, CDR1 is GTSNPN and CDR2 SVGIG (reference sequence). CDR3 length: 13 residues. CDR3 nucleotides: TGTGCCTGGTCACAGGGAACTAGAGAGACCCAGTACTTC. It yields the protein CAWSQGTRETQYF.

CDR3 residues: CASSEMIYRAITYGYTF. The CDR3 DNA reads as TGTGCCAGCAGTGAAATGATATACAGGGCAATAACCTATGGCTACACCTTC. J is TRBJ1-2 and V is TRBV6-1; D is perhaps TRBD1 (6 bases). Looked up from germline, CDR1 is MNHNS and CDR2 is SASEGT. Trimming took off 2 bases at V and 4 bases at J, with 20 bases between the two ends. CDR3 length: 17 amino acids.

The gene calls are TRBV3-1 (or the pseudogene TRBV3-2) and TRBJ2-2, with 10 bases that match TRBD2. Unmatched junction bases numbered 4, after V lost 0 bases and J lost 3 bases. Germline V gene data show CDR1 as LGHDT and CDR2 as YNNKEL (reference sequence). The CDR3 runs 17 residues. The CDR3 coding sequence is TGTGCCAGCAGCCAAGATCTGGGACTAGCGTACACCGGGGAGCTGTTTTTT. Amino acid sequence: CASSQDLGLAYTGELFF.

This sequence joins TRBV3-1 (or the pseudogene TRBV3-2) and TRBJ2-3; D possibly corresponds to TRBD2 (5 bases). Germline V gene data show CDR1 as LGHDT and CDR2 as YNNKEL (reference sequence). There are 13 residues in the CDR3. Trimming cost V 8 bases and J 3 bases, with 12 bases left between them. The CDR3 loop reads CASEGAATDTQYF. CDR3 in DNA: TGTGCCAGCGAGGGAGCGGCAACAGATACGCAGTATTTT.

The rearrangement uses TRBV15 and TRBJ1-2, with 9 bases fitting TRBD1. CDR1 and CDR2 (germline): LNHNV, YYDKDF (reference sequence). V trimming: 0 bases; J trimming: 6 bases; junction bases outside the gene matches: 8. There are 16 residues in the CDR3. In DNA, the CDR3 is TGTGCCACCAGCAGAGAACTTACAGGGGGCGGCCATGGCTACACCTTC. Translating gives CATSRELTGGGHGYTF.

V is TRBV5-6 and J is TRBJ2-7, with a possible D match to TRBD1 (6 bases). Germline V CDR1 and CDR2: SGHDT, YYEEEE. There are 13 residues in the CDR3. The germline V and J ends were trimmed by 3 bases and 4 bases, with 11 bases remaining between them. Here the CDR3 reads CASSSQGAYEQYF. CDR3 coding DNA: TGTGCCAGCAGCTCACAGGGTGCGTACGAGCAGTACTTC. Together with reference TRBV5-6 and TRBJ2-7, the CDR3 gives the full variable domain: DAGVTQSPTHLIKTRGQQVTLRCSPKSGHDTVSWYQQALGQGPQFIFQYYEEEERQRGNFPDRFSGHQFPNYSSELNVNALLLGDSALYLCASSSQGAYEQYFGPGTRLTVT.

The chain combines TRBV6-5 with TRBJ2-3, with TRBD1 matching 9 bases. Trimming took 2 bases from V and 0 from J; bases not matched to a gene: 3. CDR1 is MNHEY and CDR2 is SVGAGI in the germline V gene. The CDR3 totals 16 residues. The CDR3 DNA reads TGTGCCAGCAGTTACCGGGGGACAGGGAGCACAGATACGCAGTATTTT. Translation: CASSYRGTGSTDTQYF.

The genes are TRBV27 and TRBJ1-5; D not resolved. Germline V CDR1 and CDR2: MNHEY, SMNVEV (reference sequence). The CDR3 is 12 residues long. The V end lost 3 bases, the J end lost 4 bases, and 4 bases lay between the germline ends. The chain's CDR3 is CASSFVNQPQHF. CDR3 nucleotide sequence: TGTGCCAGCAGTTTTGTAAATCAGCCCCAGCATTTT.

V usage is TRBV24-1 and J usage is TRBJ1-5; no definite D call. The CDR3 length is 13 residues. Trimming shortened V by 10 bases and J by 4 bases, and 13 bases separated the two germline ends. The V gene's germline CDR1 is KGHDR and CDR2 SFDVKD. As DNA, the CDR3 is TGTGCCACTATGATCTGGAGAAATCAGCCCCAGCATTTT. This sequence encodes CATMIWRNQPQHF.

This clone was seen a handful of times. The chain is built from TRBV3-1 (or the pseudogene TRBV3-2) and TRBJ1-3, with D maybe TRBD1 (5 bases). The V gene lost 4 bases and the J gene lost 8 bases, with 15 bases spanning the gap. The CDR3 is 14 amino acids. Germline V gene lookup returns CDR1 LGHDT and CDR2 YNNKEL (reference sequence). In DNA, the CDR3 is TGTGCCAGCAGCCTCCAGGGTCCCGGGTACACCATATATTTT. It yields the protein CASSLQGPGYTIYF.

CDR3: CASSSSGAGANVLTF. CDR3 DNA sequence: TGTGCCAGTAGCTCTTCAGGGGCTGGGGCCAACGTCCTGACTTTC. The chain joins TRBV19 to TRBJ2-6; D may be TRBD1 (6 bases). V lost 6 bases and J lost 2, with 11 bases in between. This CDR3 is built from 15 residues. Germline V gene sequence: CDR1 LNHDA, CDR2 SQIVND (reference sequence).

This clone was counted once. No DNA is shown, since the ends of the CDR3 on it are uncertain; the CDR3 is the one TCRdb lists. The chain is built from TRBV7-2 and TRBJ2-7; the table's D call, TRBD1, was not checked against the DNA. CDR1 is SGHTA, CDR2 FQGNSA, per germline. Termini included, the CDR3 measures 14 amino acids. CDR3 sequence reads: CASSLVAQGASRYF.

This chain uses TRBV7-8 with TRBJ1-5; tentatively, D is TRBD1 (6 bases). The CDR3 is made up of 16 amino acids. Per the germline V gene, CDR1 is SGHVS and CDR2 is FQNEAQ. V dropped 5 bases and J dropped 3 bases, with 17 bases sitting between them. The CDR3 region is CASSPAGQGFNQPQHF. The CDR3 region has the DNA TGTGCCAGCAGCCCCGCAGGGCAGGGGTTCAATCAGCCCCAGCATTTT.

This chain links TRBV6-4 with TRBJ1-6; 8 nucleotides agree with TRBD1. This CDR3 comprises 17 residues. Germline assignment: CDR1 MRHNA and CDR2 SNTAGT. V lost 4 bases, J lost 7 bases, and 12 bases stayed unmatched. The CDR3 spells CASSALSGTGGNSPLHF. The CDR3 bases are TGTGCCAGCAGTGCTCTCTCGGGGACAGGCGGAAATTCACCCCTCCACTTT.

This chain connects TRBV4-1 to TRBJ2-7, with 7 bases that match TRBD1. V was clipped by 0 bases and J by 3 bases; unmatched bases: 5. Germline loops: CDR1 MGHRA, CDR2 YSYEKL. The CDR3 has 15 amino acids. CDR3 DNA: TGCGCCAGCAGCCAAGAGTCAGGGGGATACTACGAGCAGTACTTC. Translated: CASSQESGGYYEQYF.

J is TRBJ2-7 and V is TRBV5-1, with 7 bases fitting TRBD2. Germline assignment: CDR1 SGHRS and CDR2 YFSETQ. Unmatched junction bases numbered 8, after V lost 5 bases and J lost 3 bases. This CDR3 has 14 residues. CDR3 bases: TGCGCCAGCAGTCCCGCGGCGGGAGTCTACGAGCAGTACTTC. This translates into CASSPAAGVYEQYF.